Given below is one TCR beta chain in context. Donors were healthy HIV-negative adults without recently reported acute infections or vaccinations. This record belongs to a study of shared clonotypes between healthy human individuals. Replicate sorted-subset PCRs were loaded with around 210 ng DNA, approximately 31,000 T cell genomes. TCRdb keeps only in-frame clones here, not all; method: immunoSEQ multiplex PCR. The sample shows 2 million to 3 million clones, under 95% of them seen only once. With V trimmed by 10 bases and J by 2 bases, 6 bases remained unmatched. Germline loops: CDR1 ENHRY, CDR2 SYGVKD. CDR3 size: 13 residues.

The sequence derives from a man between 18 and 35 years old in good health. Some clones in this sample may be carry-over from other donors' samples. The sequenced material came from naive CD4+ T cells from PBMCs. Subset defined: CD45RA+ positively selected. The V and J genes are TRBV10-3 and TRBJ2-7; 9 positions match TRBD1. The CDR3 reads CASRTGATYEQYF. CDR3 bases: TGTGCCAGCCGGACAGGGGCCACCTACGAGCAGTACTTC.